This TCR beta chain was found in a study of identical twins. General study findings and limits: Within cord blood, abundant beta clonotypes carried fewer insertions, but memory repertoires showed no such trend.

All of the donors were Caucasians in good health. The germline V gene encodes CDR1 MNHEY and CDR2 SVGEGT. This CDR3 region has 15 residues. V gave up 2 bases and J gave up 3 bases; unmatched junction bases: 3. The table lists this clonotype with a few counts. What it binds is unknown. cDNA carried unique molecular identifiers, and a universal primer site was added by template switching. TCRdb reprocessed the 5' RACE reads with MiXCR, giving one entry per CDR3 protein. The sample contains some 630,000 distinct CDR3 sequences, just over 7% of which appear only once. The same specimen was also included in a second study, on yellow fever vaccine responses in identical twins.

Sample: PBMCs. This chain connects TRBV6-2 or TRBV6-3 to TRBJ2-5, with 10 positions matching TRBD2. The TCR comes from a woman in her late teens or twenties in good health. Here the CDR3 DNA reads TGTGCCAGCAGTTACGGACTAGCGGAGGAAGAGACCCAGTACTTC. Translated, it gives CASSYGLAEEETQYF.